The next 27 T cell receptor beta chains were all read from a single sample in a study of shared clonotypes between healthy human individuals. Produced via immunoSEQ multiplex PCR; TCRdb's table is partial and in-frame only. The sample lists 700,000 or so clones; approximately 75% were seen once. What was sequenced was memory CD4+ T cells sorted from blood. As for subset: CD45RA-negative fraction. The origin of the receptors is a woman aged 30 to 39 in good health.

This clone has only a few counts. The chain has TRBV15 and TRBJ1-1; D gene ambiguous. The V and J ends lost 0 bases and 0 bases respectively, with 11 bases between them. CDR1 and CDR2 from the germline V gene are LNHNV and YYDKDF (reference sequence). The CDR3 sequence is 16 residues long. CDR3 DNA sequence: TGTGCCACCAGCAGAGATCTGGGCGGGTTGAACACTGAAGCTTTCTTT. Protein product: CATSRDLGGLNTEAFF.

This clone was recorded only once. The V call is TRBV5-4, the J call TRBJ2-3; D is unclear. V gave up 2 bases and J gave up 0 bases, with 7 bases separating them. The germline V gene has CDR1 SGHNT and CDR2 YYREEE (reference sequence). The CDR3 is 14 residues long. CDR3 nucleotide sequence: TGTGCCAGCAGCTTTGGACGGAGCACAGATACGCAGTATTTT. This translates into CASSFGRSTDTQYF.

The chain combines TRBV25-1 with TRBJ2-3; 8 bases align to TRBD1. After removal of 4 bases from V and 1 base from J, the junction contained 4 bases not matched to a gene. CDR1 is MGHDK, CDR2 SYGVNS, per germline. The CDR3 has 15 amino acids. In nucleotides, the CDR3 is TGTGCCAGCAGTGCGCCGGGACAGGGCACAGATACGCAGTATTTT. Encoded protein: CASSAPGQGTDTQYF.

The chain employs TRBV11-2 and TRBJ2-5; perhaps TRBD2 as D (6 bases). CDR1 SGHAT and CDR2 FQNNGV come from the germline V gene. V shed 6 bases and J shed 1 base, with 12 bases lying between them. The CDR3 consists of 14 residues. CDR3 amino acids: CASSYGLPQETQYF. In DNA form, the CDR3 reads TGTGCCAGCAGTTATGGACTACCCCAAGAGACCCAGTACTTC.

A remark on this clone: Its ends do not fully match the called genes, so a read error is possible. The chain employs TRBV10-3 and TRBJ1-4, with 10 bases that match TRBD1. Germline lookup yields CDR1 ENHRY and CDR2 SYGVKD. The CDR3 totals 14 residues. CDR3 coding DNA: TGTGCCACCAGTGGACAGGGGGTATGGGAAAAACTGTTTTTT. Its translation is CATSGQGVWEKLFF.

The J gene is TRBJ1-1, the V gene TRBV6-1; TRBD1 matches at 11 bases. The CDR3 spans 12 residues. Germline V gives CDR1 MNHNS, CDR2 SASEGT. After removal of 11 bases from V and 5 bases from J, the junction contained 4 bases not matched to a gene. The CDR3 here is CAEGQGATEAFF. In DNA, the CDR3 is TGTGCCGAAGGACAGGGGGCAACTGAAGCTTTCTTT.

The chain links TRBV2 to TRBJ2-3; TRBD1 matches at 8 bases. Germline V lookup: CDR1 SNHLY, CDR2 FYNNEI. The V and J ends lost 8 bases and 1 base, in that order; junction bases with no gene match: 2. The CDR3 spans 13 residues. The CDR3 spells CASATGGTDTQYF. Here the CDR3 DNA reads TGTGCCAGCGCGACAGGGGGCACAGATACGCAGTATTTT.

CDR3 loop: CASKSMGLAFTGELFF. CDR3 in DNA: TGTGCCAGTAAGAGTATGGGACTAGCGTTTACCGGGGAGCTGTTTTTT. V and J are TRBV19 and TRBJ2-2, with 10 bases aligning to TRBD2. The CDR3 spans 16 residues. V lost 7 bases, J lost 5 bases, and 10 bases stayed unmatched. Germline V gives CDR1 LNHDA, CDR2 SQIVND (reference sequence).

V usage is TRBV9 and J usage is TRBJ2-1; 8 nucleotides match TRBD2. The length of the CDR3 is 16 residues. From germline, CDR1 is SGDLS and CDR2 YYNGEE. V lost 3 bases, J lost 4 bases, and 9 bases stayed unmatched. The CDR3 here is CASSALSGTTYNEQFF. CDR3 DNA: TGTGCCAGCAGCGCCCTTAGCGGGACCACATACAATGAGCAGTTCTTC.

This clone showed up just a few times. The V call is TRBV11-1, the J call TRBJ2-7; TRBD1 aligns across 7 bases. Losses at the gene ends were 0 bases for V and 2 bases for J; bases not matched to a gene: 1. In germline, CDR1 is SGHAT, CDR2 FQDESV (reference sequence). This CDR3 region has 14 residues. CDR3 amino acids: CASSLAGGPYEQYF. CDR3 DNA: TGTGCCAGCAGCTTAGCAGGGGGCCCCTACGAGCAGTACTTC.

The rearrangement uses TRBV30 and TRBJ1-2; 11 positions agree with TRBD1. The CDR3 totals 14 residues. Germline CDR1 is GTSNPN and CDR2 is SVGIG (reference sequence). Trimming took 2 bases from V and 8 from J; bases not matched to a gene: 7. The CDR3: CAWSRGQGALGYTF. For the CDR3, the DNA is TGTGCCTGGAGTAGAGGACAGGGGGCGTTGGGCTACACCTTC.

This clone turned up a few times. This chain uses TRBV29-1 with TRBJ2-7; D is undetermined. The germline V gene has CDR1 SQVTM and CDR2 ANQGSEA. The CDR3 covers 14 residues. The V and J ends lost 4 bases and 5 bases respectively, with 18 bases between them. The CDR3 here is CSVVIGASLDEQYF. The CDR3 DNA follows: TGCAGCGTTGTAATCGGAGCTAGTCTTGACGAGCAGTACTTC.

Here the CDR3 DNA reads TGTGCCAGCAGCCGGTGGACAGTGGATTACCCCCTAGGCTACACCTTC. The encoded protein is CASSRWTVDYPLGYTF. The rearrangement uses TRBV28 and TRBJ1-2, with a possible D match to TRBD1 (6 bases). Trimming shortened V by 6 bases and J by 8 bases, and 25 bases separated the two germline ends. Germline loops: CDR1 MDHEN, CDR2 SYDVKM. CDR3 size: 16 residues.

This clone has at least ten counts. The genes are TRBV7-9 and TRBJ1-5; weak D call: TRBD1 (6 bases). The CDR3 is 15 amino acids. V was cut by 5 bases and J by 0 bases, with 11 bases left in between. CDR1 SEHNR and CDR2 FQNEAQ come from the germline V gene (reference sequence). DNA for the CDR3: TGTGCCAGCAGCCAGGGGATCCATAGCAATCAGCCCCAGCATTTT. It is translated as CASSQGIHSNQPQHF.

The chain couples TRBV6-6 to TRBJ1-6; 7 nucleotides match TRBD1. Germline CDR1 is MNHNY and CDR2 is SVGAGI (reference sequence). The ends lost 5 bases at V and 5 bases at J; junction bases unmatched: 3. The length of the CDR3 is 14 residues. The CDR3 here is CASSPGQNNSPLHF. In DNA form, the CDR3 reads TGTGCCAGCAGTCCGGGACAGAATAATTCACCCCTCCACTTT.

The J gene is TRBJ2-5, the V gene TRBV2; 9 bases fit TRBD1. This CDR3 comprises 13 residues. CDR1 SNHLY and CDR2 FYNNEI come from the germline V gene. With V trimmed by 6 bases and J by 5 bases, 4 bases remained unmatched. This CDR3 reads CASRGTGRETQYF. In DNA, the CDR3 is TGTGCCAGCAGGGGGACAGGGAGGGAGACCCAGTACTTC.

The rearrangement uses TRBV25-1 and TRBJ1-4, with D unresolved. Germline lookup yields CDR1 MGHDK and CDR2 SYGVNS. Trimming pared 6 bases from V and 3 bases from J, leaving 17 bases between. This CDR3 spans 16 amino acids. The CDR3 nucleotides are TGTGCCAGCAGCACCTCCCATGGGGTAGCTAATGAAAAACTGTTTTTT. It codes for CASSTSHGVANEKLFF. The full variable domain, in which reference TRBV25-1 and TRBJ1-4 provide the parts outside the CDR3, is EADIYQTPRYLVIGTGKKITLECSQTMGHDKMYWYQQDPGMELHLIHYSYGVNSTEKGDLSSESTVSRIRTEHFPLTLESARPSHTSQYLCASSTSHGVANEKLFFGSGTQLSVL.

This clone occurred a few times. The rearrangement uses TRBV21-1 and TRBJ2-7; no DNA check was done on the table's D call, TRBD1. TRBV21-1 is a pseudogene segment. The CDR3 has 12 residues. CDR3 loop: CATHRNSYEQYF. The DNA of the CDR3 is TGTGCCACACACCGCAATTCCTACGAGCAGTACTTC.

There are many counts of this clone. This specimen includes other DNA sequences encoding the same CDR3. The chain couples TRBV2 to TRBJ1-1; TRBD1 might be the D (5 bases). CDR3 size: 14 residues. V was clipped by 2 bases and J by 5 bases, with 12 bases between them. Germline lookup yields CDR1 SNHLY and CDR2 FYNNEI. The CDR3 spells CASSEKGYRTEAFF. CDR3 nucleotide sequence: TGTGCCAGCAGTGAAAAAGGGTACAGGACTGAAGCTTTCTTT. The entire variable domain, with the rest obtained from reference TRBV2 and TRBJ1-1, is as follows: EPEVTQTPSHQVTQMGQEVILRCVPISNHLYFYWYRQILGQKVEFLVSFYNNEISEKSEIFDDQFSVERPDGSNFTLKIRSTKLEDSAMYFCASSEKGYRTEAFFGQGTRLTVV.

This clone came up many times. The sample contains more than one DNA sequence encoding this CDR3. The V call is TRBV7-9, the J call TRBJ1-4, with D possibly being TRBD1 (6 bases). Germline V gives CDR1 SEHNR, CDR2 FQNEAQ (reference sequence). V lost 3 bases to trimming and J lost 4 bases, with 21 bases between them. The CDR3 loop spans 18 amino acids. The CDR3 loop reads CASSFRGRGMGDNEKLFF. The CDR3 nucleotides are TGTGCCAGCAGCTTCAGGGGCAGGGGAATGGGGGATAATGAAAAACTGTTTTTT. Supplemented by reference TRBV7-9 and TRBJ1-4, the full variable domain reads DTGVSQNPRHKITKRGQNVTFRCDPISEHNRLYWYRQTLGQGPEFLTYFQNEAQLEKSRLLSDRFSAERPKGSFSTLEIQRTEQGDSAMYLCASSFRGRGMGDNEKLFFGSGTQLSVL.

The CDR3, as DNA: TGTGCCAGCAGTGTCGGACTAGGGGCTTCTGGGGCCAACGTCCTGACTTTC. The encoded protein is CASSVGLGASGANVLTF. V and J are TRBV25-1 and TRBJ2-6; 7 bases are shared with TRBD2. The CDR3 is 17 residues long. V dropped 4 bases and J dropped 1; count of bases not matched to a gene: 7. Germline-derived CDR1 and CDR2 are MGHDK and SYGVNS.

The chain is built from TRBV5-4 and TRBJ2-7; 12 bases are a match to TRBD2. Germline CDR1 is SGHNT and CDR2 is YYREEE (reference sequence). The CDR3 runs 16 residues. Trimming at V came to 5 bases and at J to 1 base, leaving 7 bases not matched to a gene. CDR3 sequence reads: CASSFLAGGRSYEQYF. The CDR3 region has the DNA TGTGCCAGCAGTTTCCTAGCGGGAGGGCGGTCCTACGAGCAGTACTTC.

This clone was found many times. The chain employs TRBV5-8 and TRBJ2-1, with 7 bases fitting TRBD2. The length of the CDR3 is 15 residues. CDR1 and CDR2 from the germline V gene are SGHTS and YDEGEE. The V and J ends lost 3 bases and 9 bases, in that order; junction bases with no gene match: 12. Here the CDR3 DNA reads TGTGCCAGCAGCTCGCACCGGGACCCGGGAGGTGAGCAGTTCTTC. This encodes CASSSHRDPGGEQFF.

This rearrangement joins TRBV30 to TRBJ2-3; D perhaps matches TRBD2 (6 bases). V gave up 3 bases and J gave up 1 base, with 17 bases separating them. CDR1 is GTSNPN, CDR2 SVGIG, per germline (reference sequence). The CDR3 is 16 residues long. The CDR3 bases are TGTGCCTGGAGCCCAAAAATTAGCGGTCGCACAGATACGCAGTATTTT. Its translation: CAWSPKISGRTDTQYF.

The genes are TRBV5-1 and TRBJ2-1; D may be TRBD2 (5 bases). CDR3 length: 15 amino acids. V lost 4 bases to trimming and J lost 5 bases, with 16 bases between them. Germline values: CDR1 SGHRS, CDR2 YFSETQ. As DNA, the CDR3 is TGCGCCAGCAGCGACTACAGAGACTTCAACAATGAGCAGTTCTTC. Encoded protein: CASSDYRDFNNEQFF.

The chain is built from TRBV4-2 and TRBJ1-1; D is uncertain. Germline CDR1 is LGHNA and CDR2 is YNFKEQ. V lost 0 bases and J lost 4, with 12 bases in between. The CDR3 loop spans 15 amino acids. The CDR3 DNA follows: TGTGCCAGCAGCCAAGACTGGCCGGAAGGCACTGAAGCTTTCTTT. It encodes CASSQDWPEGTEAFF.

This chain uses TRBV30 with TRBJ1-4; no reliable D call. Germline CDR1 reads GTSNPN; CDR2 reads SVGIG (reference sequence). There are 12 residues in the CDR3. V gave up 4 bases and J gave up 2 bases, with 5 bases separating them. The chain's CDR3 is CAWKGTNEKLFF. CDR3 coding DNA: TGTGCCTGGAAGGGCACTAATGAAAAACTGTTTTTT. Full variable domain (missing parts from reference TRBV30 and TRBJ1-4): SQTIHQWPATLVQPVGSPLSLECTVEGTSNPNLYWYRQAAGRGLQLLFYSVGIGQISSEVPQNLSASRPQDRQFILSSKKLLLSDSGFYLCAWKGTNEKLFFGSGTQLSVL.